Below are 4 T cell receptor beta chains sequenced from a single sample in a study of blood T cells in healthy people across ages. Combining a sample-barcoded 5' primer with a J-beta primer mix, a second PCR ran for roughly 7 to 11 cycles. TCRdb itself ran the 5' RACE reads through MiXCR, one entry per CDR3 protein. The sample includes approximately 1,700,000 distinct CDR3 sequences, about 39% of them seen just once. The sample consisted of blood. The receptors stem from a human donor in good health.

The chain employs TRBV10-3 and TRBJ2-4; no definite D call. Near its end, the DNA agrees better with TRBJ2-7, so the J call may be wrong. CDR3 length: 18 amino acids. Per germline, CDR1 ENHRY and CDR2 SYGVKD. The CDR3 region is CAISEFSNRPGSYNEQYF. As DNA, the CDR3 is TGTGCCATCAGTGAGTTCTCTAACAGACCCGGTTCCTACAACGAGCAGTACTTC.

The gene calls are TRBV6-2 or TRBV6-3 and TRBJ1-5; D is undetermined. The germline V gene encodes CDR1 MNHEY and CDR2 SVGEGT. V lost 7 bases and J 7 bases, leaving 11 bases between the germline ends. This CDR3 has 12 amino acids. CDR3 loop: CASTEGTQPQHF. CDR3 sequence (DNA): TGTGCCAGCACAGAGGGTACGCAGCCCCAGCATTTT.

V gene TRBV5-5 combines with J gene TRBJ2-3; a possible D gene is TRBD1 (5 bases). Germline CDR1 SGHKS, CDR2 YYEKEE (reference sequence). Trimming stripped 1 base from V and 3 bases from J, with 12 bases between. The CDR3 has 15 amino acids. The CDR3 here is CASSLWGAYTDTQYF. CDR3 nucleotide sequence: TGTGCCAGCAGCTTGTGGGGCGCTTATACAGATACGCAGTATTTT.

This clonotype was observed a few times. V and J are TRBV4-3 and TRBJ2-5, with unresolved D. The J call could be wrong; TRBJ2-7 is a better fit for the DNA end. This CDR3 has 13 residues. The germline CDR1 and CDR2 sequences are LGHNA and YSLEER. CDR3 sequence: CASSQVFSPEQYF. As DNA, the CDR3 is TGCGCCAGCAGCCAAGTTTTCAGCCCCGAGCAGTACTTC.